One T cell receptor beta chain is described in this entry. This sample was taken from a study of blood T cell repertoires in COVID-19. Study context: The United States, Italy and Spain provided the acute and convalescent COVID-19 samples.

The assay was immunoSEQ multiplex PCR, and TCRdb's table has in-frame clones only and misses some. The profile shows 65,000 to 90,000 clones, approximately 92% of them singletons. Trimming cost V 6 bases and J 2 bases; bases outside gene matches: 6. The CDR3 spans 15 residues. The germline gives CDR1 ENHRY, CDR2 SYGVKD. J is TRBJ1-5 and V is TRBV10-3; the match to TRBD1 covers 8 bases. The receptor was isolated from a human donor in a cohort sampled during active COVID-19. Specimen: peripheral blood. The CDR3 DNA reads as TGTGCCATCAGCCCAGGGGGCTCTGGCAATCAGCCCCAGCATTTT. Translated, it gives CAISPGGSGNQPQHF.